A single sample is the source of the 10 T cell receptor beta chains below, sequenced in a study of siplizumab effects on memory and regulatory T cells. Some clones are missing from TCRdb's copy, which holds only in-frame ones; the method was immunoSEQ multiplex PCR. The data contain nearly 85,000 clones, approximately 95% of them singletons. Sequencing used CD8+ T cells sorted from blood. These receptors were collected from a human donor in good health.

The V call is TRBV4-2, the J call TRBJ1-2; D not resolved. V gave up 0 bases and J gave up 2 bases, with 13 bases separating them. The CDR3 has 16 residues. CDR1 and CDR2 (germline): LGHNA, YNFKEQ. CDR3: CASSQEIQITNYGYTF. CDR3 DNA: TGTGCCAGCAGCCAAGAGATACAGATAACCAACTATGGCTACACCTTC.

The chain's CDR3 is CASSDSSGRDYNEQFF. In DNA form, the CDR3 reads TGTGCCAGCAGCGATTCTAGCGGGAGGGACTACAATGAGCAGTTCTTC. The V gene is TRBV9, the J gene TRBJ2-1; 12 bases map to TRBD2. This CDR3 region has 16 residues. CDR1 and CDR2 from the germline V gene are SGDLS and YYNGEE. Unmatched junction bases numbered 4, after V lost 3 bases and J lost 3 bases.

The rearrangement joins TRBV5-1 to TRBJ1-2, with 8 bases that match TRBD1. J lost 0 bases, V lost 4 bases, and 17 bases had no gene match. This CDR3 comprises 19 residues. CDR1 and CDR2 from the germline V gene are SGHRS and YFSETQ. Here the CDR3 DNA reads TGCGCCAGCAGCGGTTTCCCGGGACAGGTACCAACCCCTAACTATGGCTACACCTTC. The encoded protein is CASSGFPGQVPTPNYGYTF. Variable domain in full (rest from reference TRBV5-1 and TRBJ1-2): KAGVTQTPRYLIKTRGQQVTLSCSPISGHRSVSWYQQTPGQGLQFLFEYFSETQRNKGNFPGRFSGRQFSNSRSEMNVSTLELGDSALYLCASSGFPGQVPTPNYGYTFGSGTRLTVV.

The chain has TRBV4-1 and TRBJ2-5; the D is unclear. V lost 0 bases and J 6 bases, leaving 5 bases between the germline ends. Looked up from germline, CDR1 is MGHRA and CDR2 is YSYEKL. The CDR3 consists of 12 residues. CDR3 amino acids: CASSQDRQTQYF. The CDR3 coding sequence is TGCGCCAGCAGCCAAGATAGGCAGACCCAGTACTTC.

The chain uses TRBV5-4 and TRBJ2-7; D possibly uses TRBD1 or TRBD2 (5 bases each). The length of the CDR3 is 16 residues. Germline lookup yields CDR1 SGHNT and CDR2 YYREEE (reference sequence). Trimming removed 3 bases from V and 3 bases from J, with 19 bases in between. The CDR3, as DNA: TGTGCCAGCAGCTCGCCGATCCGGGACGGACTCTACGAGCAGTACTTC. It specifies CASSSPIRDGLYEQYF.

The CDR3: CASSLNSRDSYYEQYF. CDR3 sequence (DNA): TGCGCCAGCAGCTTGAATTCGCGGGACAGTTACTACGAGCAGTACTTC. The rearrangement uses TRBV5-1 and TRBJ2-7, with D tentatively TRBD1 (7 bases). Germline CDR1 and CDR2: SGHRS and YFSETQ. The V end was cut by 1 base, the J end by 3 bases, with 17 bases between. CDR3 length: 16 amino acids.

This rearrangement joins TRBV2 to TRBJ2-7; possible D gene TRBD1, 6 bases. CDR1 and CDR2 from the germline V gene are SNHLY and FYNNEI. CDR3 length equals 14 residues. V was trimmed by 8 bases and J by 5 bases, leaving 19 bases between them. The CDR3 coding sequence is TGTGCCAGCTGGTCACAAAACAGGGTAGACGAGCAGTACTTC. This translates into CASWSQNRVDEQYF. The whole variable domain, remainder taken from reference TRBV2 and TRBJ2-7, is EPEVTQTPSHQVTQMGQEVILRCVPISNHLYFYWYRQILGQKVEFLVSFYNNEISEKSEIFDDQFSVERPDGSNFTLKIRSTKLEDSAMYFCASWSQNRVDEQYFGPGTRLTVT.

This chain's CDR3 is CASTDHGELFF. In DNA, the CDR3 is TGTGCCAGTACGGACCACGGGGAGCTGTTTTTT. J is TRBJ2-2 and V is TRBV19; D gene unclear. The CDR3 covers 11 residues. Trimming pared 7 bases from V and 7 bases from J, leaving 7 bases between. CDR1 and CDR2 (germline): LNHDA, SQIVND (reference sequence). The variable domain in full, completed from reference TRBV19 and TRBJ2-2, reads DGGITQSPKYLFRKEGQNVTLSCEQNLNHDAMYWYRQDPGQGLRLIYYSQIVNDFQKGDIAEGYSVSREKKESFPLTVTSAQKNPTAFYLCASTDHGELFFGEGSRLTVL.

The CDR3 DNA sequence: TGTGCCAGCAGCGTAGGGAGGGGAGGAGAGACTGAAGCTTTCTTT. Translating gives CASSVGRGGETEAFF. This sequence joins TRBV9 and TRBJ1-1, with TRBD1 as a possible D gene (5 bases). The germline V gene encodes CDR1 SGDLS and CDR2 YYNGEE. Trimming removed 0 bases from V and 5 bases from J, with 14 bases in between. This CDR3 comprises 15 residues.

The rearrangement links TRBV15 to TRBJ2-7; D not certain. Deletions cut 4 bases from V and 2 bases from J, with 3 bases between. CDR1 is LNHNV and CDR2 is YYDKDF in the germline V gene (reference sequence). The CDR3 spans 11 residues. CDR3 amino acids: CATSTAYEQYF. The CDR3 DNA follows: TGTGCCACCAGCACTGCCTACGAGCAGTACTTC. Full variable domain (rest looked up from reference TRBV15 and TRBJ2-7): DAMVIQNPRYQVTQFGKPVTLSCSQTLNHNVMYWYQQKSSQAPKLLFHYYDKDFNNEADTPDNFQSRRPNTSFCFLDIRSPGLGDTAMYLCATSTAYEQYFGPGTRLTVT.